The entry below describes one T cell receptor beta chain. These data come from a study of OX40 agonist ivuxolimab in advanced cancers. Study-level background: Patients received the agonistic anti-OX40 (CD134) antibody ivuxolimab. Dose-escalation subjects each had hepatocellular carcinoma, melanoma, renal cell or head and neck cancer. Prior anti-PD-1, anti-PD-L1 or anti-CTLA-4 therapy did not bar entry, and roughly 40% had some.

Clones were sequenced by immunoSEQ multiplex PCR, and TCRdb holds only the in-frame ones, with some missing. The sample gives tens of thousands of clones, around 88% of which show up once; over 2% is in the top ten. This CDR3 contains 15 residues. CDR1 is MNHNY and CDR2 is SVGAGI in the germline V gene (reference sequence). With 5 bases removed from V and 4 bases from J, the gap between germline ends came to 15 bases. This receptor was identified in an adult with an advanced solid tumor such as melanoma, head and neck, liver or kidney cancer. The chain links TRBV6-6 to TRBJ1-3; tentatively, D is TRBD1 (5 bases). The source was CD4+ or CD8+ T cells sorted from blood, collected in a trial of the OX40 agonist ivuxolimab. DNA of the CDR3: TGTGCCAGCAGTGACGACGGGACTCTAGGAAACACCATATATTTT. It yields the protein CASSDDGTLGNTIYF.